The 10 T cell receptor beta chains presented below share a single source sample, sequenced in a study of cytomegalovirus exposure and HLA in healthy donors. PCR employed 60 Vbeta and 13 Jbeta primers. Libraries were prepared by immunoSEQ multiplex PCR; TCRdb keeps only in-frame clonotypes and omits some of them. The sample data list around 50,000 clones. Input material: PBMCs. The receptors were gathered from a woman aged 40 to 50 in good health and CMV-seronegative.

The chain joins TRBV7-2 to TRBJ2-7; D is ambiguous. The CDR3 covers 12 residues. CDR1 is SGHTA and CDR2 is FQGNSA in the germline V gene. The ends were cut back, 0 bases at V and 3 bases at J, with 3 bases in the middle. The CDR3 bases are TGTGCCAGCAGCTTAGCGTACTACGAGCAGTACTTC. Its protein is CASSLAYYEQYF.

The chain uses TRBV11-2 and TRBJ2-1; TRBD2 agrees at 8 bases. V dropped 5 bases and J dropped 9; count of bases not matched to a gene: 12. The germline V gene encodes CDR1 SGHAT and CDR2 FQNNGV. The CDR3 is 15 amino acids. The CDR3 DNA follows: TGTGCCAGCAGCCCCATCCGGGGGGGGGCGGGTGAGCAGTTCTTC. This translates into CASSPIRGGAGEQFF.

The chain carries TRBV4-3 and TRBJ2-7; D might be TRBD2 (5 bases). The V end lost 0 bases, the J end lost 2 bases, and 17 bases lay between the germline ends. The CDR3 covers 17 residues. Germline-derived CDR1 and CDR2 are LGHNA and YSLEER. The CDR3 DNA follows: TGCGCCAGCAGCCAAGAATGGGCAGCTAGCAGCGCCTACGAGCAGTACTTC. Translating it yields CASSQEWAASSAYEQYF.

The V and J genes are TRBV19 and TRBJ1-5, with a possible D match to TRBD1 (5 bases). The CDR3 has 14 residues. Deletions cut 3 bases from V and 6 bases from J, with 12 bases between. Looked up from germline, CDR1 is LNHDA and CDR2 is SQIVND (reference sequence). The CDR3, as DNA: TGTGCCAGTAGTATGGGGGGAAAGGGTCAGCCCCAGCATTTT. It yields the protein CASSMGGKGQPQHF.

The genes are TRBV7-2 and TRBJ1-2; D gene uncertain. Germline assignment: CDR1 SGHTA and CDR2 FQGNSA. CDR3 length equals 13 residues. V was cut by 1 base and J by 7 bases, with 10 bases left in between. CDR3 nucleotides: TGTGCCAGCAGCTTAGGGGTGGCGGGTGGCTACACCTTC. Amino acids: CASSLGVAGGYTF.

The chain employs TRBV30 and TRBJ1-2, with 9 bases fitting TRBD1. The CDR3 has 11 amino acids. Germline loops: CDR1 GTSNPN, CDR2 SVGIG (reference sequence). V shed 4 bases and J 14 bases; nucleotides not matched to a gene: 8. The CDR3 here is CAWKQGAKSTF. The CDR3 coding sequence is TGTGCCTGGAAACAGGGGGCCAAATCAACCTTC.

This chain joins TRBV27 and TRBJ2-3; D might be TRBD1 (5 bases). The CDR3 is made up of 13 amino acids. Germline V gene lookup returns CDR1 MNHEY and CDR2 SMNVEV (reference sequence). V was clipped by 6 bases and J by 0 bases, with 7 bases between them. This CDR3 reads CASRTASTDTQYF. In DNA form, the CDR3 reads TGTGCCAGCAGGACAGCAAGCACAGATACGCAGTATTTT.

The rearrangement links TRBV5-1 to TRBJ2-3; D not certain. Trimming stripped 2 bases from V and 0 bases from J, with 7 bases between. Per germline, CDR1 SGHRS and CDR2 YFSETQ. The CDR3 is 14 amino acids. CDR3 DNA sequence: TGCGCCAGCAGCTTAGGCGGCAGCACAGATACGCAGTATTTT. As protein: CASSLGGSTDTQYF.

The chain carries TRBV6-6 and TRBJ1-2; 10 nucleotides agree with TRBD1. Germline V lookup: CDR1 MNHNY, CDR2 SVGAGI (reference sequence). V shed 10 bases and J 8 bases; nucleotides not matched to a gene: 13. The CDR3 contains 14 residues. The CDR3 bases are TGTGCCACCACCACCGGGACAGGGGTGGGCGGCTACACCTTC. Amino acid sequence: CATTTGTGVGGYTF.

The chain joins TRBV4-3 to TRBJ2-3; 12 bases map to TRBD2. Germline V gene lookup returns CDR1 LGHNA and CDR2 YSLEER. The CDR3 has 14 residues. V lost 4 bases, J lost 6 bases, and 2 bases stayed unmatched. DNA for the CDR3: TGCGCCAGCAGCCCCGGACTAGCGGGGGATACGCAGTATTTT. This encodes CASSPGLAGDTQYF.